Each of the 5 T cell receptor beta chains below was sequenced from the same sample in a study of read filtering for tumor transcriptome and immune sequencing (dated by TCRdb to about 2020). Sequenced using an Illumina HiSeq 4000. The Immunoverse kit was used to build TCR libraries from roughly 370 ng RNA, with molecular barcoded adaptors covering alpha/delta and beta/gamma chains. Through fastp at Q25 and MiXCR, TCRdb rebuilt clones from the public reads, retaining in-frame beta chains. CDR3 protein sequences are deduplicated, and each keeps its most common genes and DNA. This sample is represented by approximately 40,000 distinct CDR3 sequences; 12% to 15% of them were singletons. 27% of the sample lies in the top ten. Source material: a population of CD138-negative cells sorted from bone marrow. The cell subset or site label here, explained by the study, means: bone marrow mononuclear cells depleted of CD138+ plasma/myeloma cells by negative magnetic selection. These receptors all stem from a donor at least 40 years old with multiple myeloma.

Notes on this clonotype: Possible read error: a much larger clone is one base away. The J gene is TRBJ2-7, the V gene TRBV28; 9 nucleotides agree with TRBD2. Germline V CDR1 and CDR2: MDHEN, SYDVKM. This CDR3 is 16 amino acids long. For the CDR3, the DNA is TGTGCCGGCAGCCCGGCCCCTCATAGCGGGAGCTACGAGCAGTACTTC. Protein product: CAGSPAPHSGSYEQYF.

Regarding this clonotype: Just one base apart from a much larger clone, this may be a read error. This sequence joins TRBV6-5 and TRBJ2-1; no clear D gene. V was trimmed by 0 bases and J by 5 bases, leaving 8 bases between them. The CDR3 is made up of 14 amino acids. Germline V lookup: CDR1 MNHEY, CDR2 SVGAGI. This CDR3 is CASSYSSQDNEQFF. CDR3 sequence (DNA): TGTGCCAGCAGTTACTCGAGCCAGGACAATGAGCAGTTCTTC.

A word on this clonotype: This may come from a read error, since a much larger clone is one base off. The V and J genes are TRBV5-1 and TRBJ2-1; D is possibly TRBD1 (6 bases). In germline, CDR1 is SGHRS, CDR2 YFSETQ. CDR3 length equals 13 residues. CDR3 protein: CASSTLQGNGQFF. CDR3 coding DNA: TGCGCCAGCAGCACTCTACAGGGTAATGGGCAGTTCTTC.

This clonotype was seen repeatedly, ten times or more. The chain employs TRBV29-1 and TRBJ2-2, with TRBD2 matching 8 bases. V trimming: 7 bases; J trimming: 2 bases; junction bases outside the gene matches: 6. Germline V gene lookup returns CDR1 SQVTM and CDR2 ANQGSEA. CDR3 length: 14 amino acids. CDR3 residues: CSGLTSGNTGELFF. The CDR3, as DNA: TGCAGCGGATTAACTAGCGGTAACACCGGGGAGCTGTTTTTT.

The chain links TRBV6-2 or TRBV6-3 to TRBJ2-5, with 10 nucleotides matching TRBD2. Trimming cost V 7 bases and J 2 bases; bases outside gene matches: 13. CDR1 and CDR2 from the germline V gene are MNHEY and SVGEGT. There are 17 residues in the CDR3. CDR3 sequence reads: CASTQGLAGDRQETQYF. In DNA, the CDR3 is TGTGCCAGCACTCAGGGGCTAGCGGGAGACCGACAAGAGACCCAGTACTTC.